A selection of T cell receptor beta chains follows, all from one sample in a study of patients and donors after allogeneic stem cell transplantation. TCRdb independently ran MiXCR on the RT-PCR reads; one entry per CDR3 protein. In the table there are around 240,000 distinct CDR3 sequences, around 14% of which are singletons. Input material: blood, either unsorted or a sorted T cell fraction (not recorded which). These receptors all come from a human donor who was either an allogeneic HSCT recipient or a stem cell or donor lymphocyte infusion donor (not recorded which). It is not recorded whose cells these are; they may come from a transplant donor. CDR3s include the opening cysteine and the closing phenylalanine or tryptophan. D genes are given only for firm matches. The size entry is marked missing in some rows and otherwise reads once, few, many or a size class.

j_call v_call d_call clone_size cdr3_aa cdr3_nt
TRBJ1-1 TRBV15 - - CATSRAKGNAEAFF TGTGCCACCAGCAGAGCTAAGGGGAACGCTGAAGCTTTCTTT
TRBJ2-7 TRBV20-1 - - CSARRQENEQYF TGCAGTGCTAGAAGGCAGGAAAACGAGCAGTACTTC
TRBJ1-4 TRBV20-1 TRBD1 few CSALRPDRANEKLFF TGCAGTGCTCTCAGGCCCGACAGGGCGAATGAAAAACTGTTTTTT
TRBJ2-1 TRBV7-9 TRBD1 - CASSLGHGGTGGDEQFF TGTGCCAGCAGCTTAGGACACGGTGGGACAGGAGGCGATGAGCAGTTCTTC
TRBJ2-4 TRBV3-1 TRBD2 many CASSFSGGQNIQYF TGTGCCAGCAGCTTTAGCGGGGGGCAAAACATTCAGTACTTC
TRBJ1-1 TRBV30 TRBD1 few CAWSADRLNTEAFF TGTGCCTGGAGTGCGGACAGGCTGAACACTGAAGCTTTCTTT
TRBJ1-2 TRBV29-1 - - CSVDPGDYGYTF TGCAGCGTTGATCCGGGAGACTATGGCTACACCTTC
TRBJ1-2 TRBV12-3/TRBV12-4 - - CASSAGPNYGYTF TGTGCCAGCAGCGCCGGACCTAACTATGGCTACACCTTC
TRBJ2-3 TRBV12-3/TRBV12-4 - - CASSFTGVADTQYF TGTGCCAGCAGTTTTACCGGGGTTGCAGATACGCAGTATTTT
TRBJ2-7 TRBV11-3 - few CASRVGGLSYEQYF TGTGCCAGCAGGGTTGGGGGGCTATCCTACGAGCAGTACTTC
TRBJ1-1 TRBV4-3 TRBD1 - CASSQTDRDTEAFF TGCGCCAGCAGCCAAACGGACAGGGACACTGAAGCTTTCTTT
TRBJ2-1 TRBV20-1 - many CSARGSSPRGAEQFF TGCAGTGCTAGAGGAAGTTCACCTAGGGGGGCTGAGCAGTTCTTC
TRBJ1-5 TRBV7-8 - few CASSLDVAGPQHF TGTGCCAGCAGCTTAGACGTCGCAGGGCCCCAGCATTTT
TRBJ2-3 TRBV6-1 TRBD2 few CASQDSGGGTDTQYF TGTGCCAGCCAAGATAGCGGGGGGGGGACAGATACGCAGTATTTT
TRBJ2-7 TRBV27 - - CASSLYRGGAAISYEQYF TGTGCCAGCAGTTTATACCGTGGCGGAGCGGCTATCTCCTACGAGCAGTACTTC
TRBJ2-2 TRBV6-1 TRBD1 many CASSRPGQPNTGELFF TGTGCCAGCAGCCGCCCGGGACAGCCGAACACCGGGGAGCTGTTTTTT
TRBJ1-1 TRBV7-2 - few CASSAGPQGTEAFF TGTGCCAGCAGCGCGGGTCCCCAGGGGACTGAAGCTTTCTTT
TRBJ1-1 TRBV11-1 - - CASSSAGTHTEAFF TGTGCCAGCAGCTCCGCAGGGACGCACACTGAAGCTTTCTTT
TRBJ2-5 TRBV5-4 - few CASSTGINRETQYF TGTGCCAGCAGCACCGGGATTAACCGGGAGACCCAGTACTTC
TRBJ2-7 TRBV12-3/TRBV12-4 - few CASRVGESYEQYF TGTGCCAGCAGAGTGGGGGAATCCTACGAGCAGTACTTC
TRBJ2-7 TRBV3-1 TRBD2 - CASSQAPGLAGVEQYF TGTGCCAGCAGCCAAGCTCCGGGACTAGCGGGAGTTGAGCAGTACTTC
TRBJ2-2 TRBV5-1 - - CASSLEGRNTGELFF TGCGCCAGCAGCTTGGAGGGCAGGAACACCGGGGAGCTGTTTTTT
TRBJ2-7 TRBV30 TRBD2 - CAWSSSGRPEQYF TGTGCCTGGAGTTCTAGCGGGAGGCCCGAGCAGTACTTC
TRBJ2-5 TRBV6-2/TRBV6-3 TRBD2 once CASRPGLALQETQYF TGTGCCAGCAGGCCGGGACTAGCCCTCCAAGAGACCCAGTACTTC
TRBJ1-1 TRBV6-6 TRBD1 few CASSEQQGAAFF TGTGCCAGCAGTGAGCAACAGGGGGCGGCTTTCTTT
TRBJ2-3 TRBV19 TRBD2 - CASSLRLAGVSTDTQYF TGTGCCAGTAGTCTAAGGCTAGCGGGAGTGAGCACAGATACGCAGTATTTT
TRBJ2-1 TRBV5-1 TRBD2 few CASSLAVGTSEPYNEQFF TGCGCCAGCAGCTTGGCCGTTGGGACTAGCGAGCCTTACAATGAGCAGTTCTTC
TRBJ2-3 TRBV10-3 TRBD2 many CAISEGLAGKADTQYF TGTGCCATCAGTGAGGGACTAGCGGGAAAAGCAGATACGCAGTATTTT
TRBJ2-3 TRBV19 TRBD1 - CASTKLSADRGTDTQYF TGTGCCAGTACCAAACTCAGCGCGGACAGGGGCACAGATACGCAGTATTTT
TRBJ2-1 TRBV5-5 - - CASSPYTGTEEQFF TGTGCCAGCAGCCCCTATACAGGGACGGAGGAGCAGTTCTTC
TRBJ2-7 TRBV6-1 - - CASSERGWQYF TGTGCCAGCAGTGAAAGGGGTTGGCAGTACTTC
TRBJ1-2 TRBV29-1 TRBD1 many CSYLAGGDYGYTF TGCAGCTACCTTGCAGGGGGGGACTATGGCTACACCTTC
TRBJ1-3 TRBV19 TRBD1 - CASSLGQVRSGNTIYF TGTGCCAGTAGTCTCGGACAGGTCCGCTCTGGAAACACCATATATTTT
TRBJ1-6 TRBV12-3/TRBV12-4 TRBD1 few CASSSDRGNSPLHF TGTGCCAGCAGTTCCGACAGGGGTAATTCACCCCTCCACTTT
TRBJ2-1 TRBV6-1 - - CASSEDGRSEQFF TGTGCCAGCAGTGAAGACGGGCGAAGTGAGCAGTTCTTC
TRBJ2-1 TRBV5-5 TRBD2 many CASSRGGAGSNEQFF TGTGCCAGCAGCCGCGGGGGGGCTGGTAGCAATGAGCAGTTCTTC
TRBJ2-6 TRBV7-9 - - CASSLAGLGLRTF TGTGCCAGCAGCTTAGCGGGTCTGGGCCTGCGGACTTTC
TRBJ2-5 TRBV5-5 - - CASSVTQGRVQETQYF TGTGCCAGCAGCGTGACACAGGGGAGGGTACAAGAGACCCAGTACTTC
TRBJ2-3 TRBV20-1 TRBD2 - CSARGGEVTDTQYF TGCAGTGCCCGCGGGGGGGAGGTGACAGATACGCAGTATTTT
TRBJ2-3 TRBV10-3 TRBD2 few CAISGSSGGPTDTQYF TGTGCCATCAGTGGGTCTAGCGGGGGCCCCACAGATACGCAGTATTTT
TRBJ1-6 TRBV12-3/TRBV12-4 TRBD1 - CASNITGADYNSPLHF TGTGCCAGCAATATAACAGGGGCCGACTATAATTCACCCCTCCACTTT
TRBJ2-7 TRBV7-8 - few CASSLDLESEQYF TGTGCCAGCAGCTTAGATTTGGAGAGTGAGCAGTACTTC
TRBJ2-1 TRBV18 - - CASSPAAGHYNEQFF TGTGCCAGCTCACCGGCGGCAGGACATTACAATGAGCAGTTCTTC
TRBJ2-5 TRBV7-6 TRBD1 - CASSFGDSGIGETQYF TGTGCCAGCAGCTTTGGGGACAGCGGTATTGGAGAGACCCAGTACTTC
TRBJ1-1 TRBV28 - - CASSSPGTGTEAFF TGTGCCAGCAGCTCCCCCGGGACCGGCACTGAAGCTTTCTTT
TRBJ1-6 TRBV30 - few CAWSVWAGQGPNSPLHF TGTGCCTGGAGTGTATGGGCAGGGCAGGGGCCAAATTCACCCCTCCACTTT
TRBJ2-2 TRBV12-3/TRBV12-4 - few CASSFMGDTGELFF TGTGCCAGCAGTTTTATGGGCGACACCGGGGAGCTGTTTTTT